This TCR beta chain emerged from a study of shared clonotypes between healthy human individuals. Across the whole study: Donors were two women and three men aged 18 to 49. Study conclusions and caveats: Generally, estimated richness proved larger in naive subsets than it did in memory subsets. For naive CD4 cells, 4% to 6% of clonotypes were shared across a few donors.

Original analysis: Filtering was not the same, since immunoSEQ gave junction-only sequences without quality scores. Sequenced by immunoSEQ multiplex PCR; TCRdb stores in-frame clones only, minus some. V and J calls and clone size follow that table, whereas D and trimming were derived from the DNA. The sample holds 2 million to 2.5 million clones, nearly 97% seen once. As for this clone: Its antigen is unidentified.

This sequence was found in a man aged 18 to 29 in good health. Sequenced material: naive CD4+ T cells sorted from blood. Indicated subset: CD45RA+ positively selected.

CDR3 in DNA: TGTGCCAGCAGTCCGACACCCGAGGGGGGAGATACGCAGTATTTT. It codes for CASSPTPEGGDTQYF. J is TRBJ2-3 and V is TRBV28, with D tentatively TRBD1 or TRBD2 (6 bases each). Germline V gene sequence: CDR1 MDHEN, CDR2 SYDVKM. V was clipped by 5 bases and J by 5 bases, with 17 bases between them. This CDR3 spans 15 amino acids. Using reference TRBV28 and TRBJ2-3 for the parts outside the CDR3, the full variable domain is DVKVTQSSRYLVKRTGEKVFLECVQDMDHENMFWYRQDPGLGLRLIYFSYDVKMKEKGDIPEGYSVSREKKERFSLILESASTNQTSMYLCASSPTPEGGDTQYFGPGTRLTVL.